This passage covers 21 T cell receptor beta chains from one sample sequenced in a study of T-cell reconstitution after alpha-beta-depleted transplantation in children (dated by TCRdb to the mid-2010s). The treatment or condition label here, explained by the study, means: allogeneic hematopoietic cell transplantation with graft depleted of TCRalphabeta T cells and CD19 B cells. The method behind the library was PCR. This sample was sequenced with an Illumina HiSeq 2500. To normalize quantification of the TCRbeta repertoire, the TCR libraries were built with molecular barcoding that relied on unique molecular identifiers. The public reads were reprocessed in TCRdb via fastp at Q25 and MiXCR, keeping in-frame beta chains. Under each unique CDR3 protein, matching rows form one entry showing the most common genes and DNA. A total of around 700,000 distinct CDR3 sequences appear in this sample, under 15% of them only once. Together, the top ten hold around 0.8% of the sample.

Sequencing used PBMCs, obtained before TCRalphabeta/CD19-depleted stem cell transplant. The receptors stem from a girl aged 2 to 10 with congenital amegakaryocytic thrombocytopenia, due to receive a stem cell transplant.

This clonotype was seen ten or more times. This rearrangement joins TRBV29-1 to TRBJ2-7, with D tentatively TRBD1 or TRBD2 (6 bases each). The germline V and J ends were trimmed by 3 bases and 4 bases, with 28 bases remaining between them. The CDR3 is made up of 18 amino acids. Germline V lookup: CDR1 SQVTM, CDR2 ANQGSEA. The CDR3 spells CSVEGQPTEGLGPYEQYF. CDR3 nucleotides: TGCAGCGTTGAGGGACAACCTACGGAGGGTCTAGGGCCTTACGAGCAGTACTTC.

This clonotype was counted between two and nine times. The genes are TRBV20-1 and TRBJ1-1, with 8 bases that match TRBD1. This CDR3 spans 18 amino acids. J gave up 0 bases and V 4 bases, and 16 bases lay outside the gene matches. Looked up from germline, CDR1 is DFQATT and CDR2 is SNEGSKA (reference sequence). CDR3 protein: CSAKGVGDRGEVNTEAFF. The CDR3 nucleotides are TGCAGTGCTAAAGGAGTTGGCGACAGGGGAGAGGTGAACACTGAAGCTTTCTTT.

This clonotype turned up a few times. V is TRBV7-9 and J is TRBJ2-3, with 8 bases fitting TRBD2. The CDR3 covers 16 residues. Germline CDR1 SEHNR, CDR2 FQNEAQ (reference sequence). After removal of 5 bases from V and 3 bases from J, the junction contained 10 bases not matched to a gene. CDR3 in amino acids: CASSPRRLAFTDTQYF. For the CDR3, the DNA is TGTGCCAGCAGCCCCCGCCGACTAGCGTTTACAGATACGCAGTATTTT.

This clonotype was counted at least ten times. This chain joins TRBV20-1 and TRBJ2-4; TRBD1 is a possible D gene (6 bases). Germline-derived CDR1 and CDR2 are DFQATT and SNEGSKA (reference sequence). This CDR3 has 16 residues. Trimming left V 1 base short and J 7 bases short, with 20 bases between. The CDR3 DNA reads as TGCAGTGCTAGAGGGAGCCACAGGGTAGAGGGGAACATTCAGTACTTC. As protein: CSARGSHRVEGNIQYF.

This clonotype came up many times. The genes are TRBV7-6 and TRBJ2-7; no clear D. This CDR3 is built from 14 residues. Trimming left V 5 bases short and J 3 bases short, with 14 bases between. Germline V gene lookup returns CDR1 SGHVS and CDR2 FNYEAQ. This CDR3 is CASSASSGFYEQYF. The CDR3 DNA follows: TGTGCCAGCAGCGCTAGTTCAGGATTCTACGAGCAGTACTTC.

A few counts support this clonotype. The rearrangement links TRBV29-1 to TRBJ2-1; the D is unclear. The V gene's germline CDR1 is SQVTM and CDR2 ANQGSEA. Trimming took off 4 bases at V and 8 bases at J, with 15 bases between the two ends. The CDR3 spans 13 residues. The DNA of the CDR3 is TGCAGCGTTGGAATTGCCGTCGCCGATGAGCAGTTCTTC. Residues: CSVGIAVADEQFF.

This clonotype has ten or more counts. The CDR3 DNA reads TGTGCCAGCAGCGTAGGAGAACGGGAGCAAGAGACCCAGTACTTC. It translates to CASSVGEREQETQYF. The chain employs TRBV9 and TRBJ2-5, with D perhaps matching TRBD2 (6 bases). The CDR3 runs 15 residues. Germline values: CDR1 SGDLS, CDR2 YYNGEE. V shed 0 bases and J shed 2 bases, with 11 bases lying between them.

The chain links TRBV5-1 to TRBJ2-3, with 7 bases fitting TRBD2. Germline values: CDR1 SGHRS, CDR2 YFSETQ. The trim removed 0 bases at V and 2 bases at J, leaving 6 bases unmatched. The CDR3 consists of 16 residues. The CDR3 DNA follows: TGCGCCAGCAGCTTGGATCCGGGACTAAACACAGATACGCAGTATTTT. Translation gives CASSLDPGLNTDTQYF.

The chain links TRBV7-3 to TRBJ1-1, with D hard to call. Germline V lookup: CDR1 SGHTA, CDR2 FQGTGA. V lost 1 base to trimming and J lost 0 bases, with 15 bases between them. The CDR3 sequence is 17 residues long. CDR3 amino acids: CASSLMAGAGLNTEAFF. The CDR3 region has the DNA TGTGCCAGCAGCTTAATGGCAGGAGCAGGCCTGAACACTGAAGCTTTCTTT.

This clonotype showed up many times. The J gene is TRBJ2-1, the V gene TRBV28; possible D gene TRBD2, 5 bases. From germline, CDR1 is MDHEN and CDR2 SYDVKM. The CDR3 sequence is 16 residues long. Trimming took 5 bases from V and 2 from J, leaving 16 bases between them. DNA of the CDR3: TGTGCCAGCAGTCCCCGATTAGCGTTCACCTACAATGAGCAGTTCTTC. As protein: CASSPRLAFTYNEQFF.

This clonotype has only a few counts. The chain is built from TRBV5-1 and TRBJ2-1; 14 bases align to TRBD2. The CDR3 sequence is 16 residues long. Per germline, CDR1 SGHRS and CDR2 YFSETQ. The junction had 7 bases not matched to a gene; V was cut back by 4 bases and J by 7 bases. The CDR3 region has the DNA TGCGCCAGCAGCGCCAATAGACTAGCGGGAGGGAATGAGCAGTTCTTC. As protein: CASSANRLAGGNEQFF.

This clonotype was counted at least ten times. The genes are TRBV5-1 and TRBJ2-3, with D uncertain. The CDR3 is 16 amino acids. From germline, CDR1 is SGHRS and CDR2 YFSETQ. The V end lost 3 bases, the J end lost 3 bases, and 17 bases lay between the germline ends. DNA of the CDR3: TGCGCCAGCAGCTCCGGAGTAGCATATCTAACAGATACGCAGTATTTT. Encoded protein: CASSSGVAYLTDTQYF. Complete variable domain (other parts from reference TRBV5-1 and TRBJ2-3): KAGVTQTPRYLIKTRGQQVTLSCSPISGHRSVSWYQQTPGQGLQFLFEYFSETQRNKGNFPGRFSGRQFSNSRSEMNVSTLELGDSALYLCASSSGVAYLTDTQYFGPGTRLTVL.

This clonotype was counted at least ten times. The rearrangement joins TRBV24-1 to TRBJ2-3; 9 bases agree with TRBD2. There are 16 residues in the CDR3. Germline CDR1 KGHDR, CDR2 SFDVKD. Germline trimming cut 3 bases from V and 2 bases from J; bases unmatched to any gene: 5. CDR3 DNA: TGTGCCACCAGTGATCCTACTAGCGGGTCCACAGATACGCAGTATTTT. This encodes CATSDPTSGSTDTQYF.

At least ten counts were recorded for this clonotype. The rearrangement joins TRBV12-3 or TRBV12-4 to TRBJ1-1, with 8 bases identical to TRBD1. The CDR3 loop spans 12 amino acids. The J segment lost 8 bases and the V segment lost 3 bases, leaving 2 bases of the junction unmatched. CDR3 DNA sequence: TGTGCCAGCAGTTTCGGACAGGGAGAAGCTTTCTTT. This encodes CASSFGQGEAFF.

In this sample, this clonotype turned up many times. This chain links TRBV7-8 with TRBJ2-3, with 7 bases matching TRBD2. V shed 4 bases, J shed 8 bases, and the junction held 18 bases outside the gene matches. CDR3 length: 17 amino acids. Germline-derived CDR1 and CDR2 are SGHVS and FQNEAQ. The CDR3 nucleotides read TGTGCCAGCAGCTCACAGTTCCGGCCTCCCTCGGGAGGTACGCAGTATTTT. Translation gives CASSSQFRPPSGGTQYF.

The sample holds a few counts of this clonotype. The V and J genes are TRBV29-1 and TRBJ2-6, with a possible D match to TRBD1 (5 bases). The V end was cut by 0 bases, the J end by 0 bases, with 15 bases between. Germline CDR1 and CDR2: SQVTM and ANQGSEA. CDR3 size: 18 residues. The CDR3 region has the DNA TGCAGCGTTGAAGATAGGAACCATCAGGGCTCTGGGGCCAACGTCCTGACTTTC. It encodes CSVEDRNHQGSGANVLTF.

This clonotype was seen repeatedly, ten times or more. The chain couples TRBV5-1 to TRBJ1-4; D ambiguous. Looked up from germline, CDR1 is SGHRS and CDR2 is YFSETQ. The CDR3 spans 13 residues. The V and J ends lost 1 base and 12 bases respectively, with 13 bases between them. Here the CDR3 DNA reads TGCGCCAGCAGCTTGTCCGTCTTTATCGAACTGTTTTTT. This translates into CASSLSVFIELFF.

This clonotype appeared many times. CDR3 sequence (DNA): TGCGCCAGCAGCTTGGGACTAGGGGCCAATGAGCAGTTCTTC. This translates into CASSLGLGANEQFF. The rearrangement links TRBV5-1 to TRBJ2-1, with a tentative D call TRBD2 (6 bases). The ends were cut back, 0 bases at V and 6 bases at J, with 10 bases in the middle. This CDR3 comprises 14 residues. Per the germline V gene, CDR1 is SGHRS and CDR2 is YFSETQ.

This clonotype was counted ten times or more. The rearrangement joins TRBV20-1 to TRBJ2-7, with D unclear. Per the germline V gene, CDR1 is DFQATT and CDR2 is SNEGSKA (reference sequence). The V and J ends lost 6 bases and 1 base respectively, with 7 bases between them. This CDR3 is built from 11 residues. DNA for the CDR3: TGCAGTGCGGCAGATTCCTACGAGCAGTACTTC. The encoded protein is CSAADSYEQYF.

This clonotype was picked up a small number of times. The chain carries TRBV29-1 and TRBJ2-1; D is unclear. CDR1 is SQVTM and CDR2 is ANQGSEA in the germline V gene. The CDR3 is made up of 11 amino acids. The germline V and J ends were trimmed by 6 bases and 5 bases, with 8 bases remaining between them. CDR3 in amino acids: CSVRRDNEQFF. CDR3 DNA sequence: TGCAGCGTACGAAGGGACAATGAGCAGTTCTTC.

This clonotype was seen a handful of times. This chain links TRBV28 with TRBJ2-3; TRBD2 agrees at 12 bases. V gave up 6 bases and J gave up 1 base; unmatched junction bases: 5. The CDR3 is made up of 16 amino acids. Per the germline V gene, CDR1 is MDHEN and CDR2 is SYDVKM. The CDR3 DNA is TGTGCCAGCAGCCTTAGGACTAGCGGGGGCACAGATACGCAGTATTTT. Its translation is CASSLRTSGGTDTQYF.